The sequence of this TCR beta chain was determined in a study of blood T cells in healthy people across ages. Trimming stripped 3 bases from V and 11 bases from J, with 23 bases between. The CDR3 consists of 15 residues. Germline assignment: CDR1 SGDLS and CDR2 YYNGEE. The use of a sample-barcoded 5' primer and a J-beta primer mix characterized a second PCR of about 7 to 12 cycles. From the 5' RACE reads, TCRdb called clonotypes with MiXCR, one entry per CDR3 protein. The sample has roughly 700,000 distinct CDR3 sequences, around 45% seen once. Investigators took approximately 9.4 milliliters of peripheral blood from every donor. This clonotype was observed at least ten times. Since a much larger clone is just one base distant, this may be a read error.

The receptor comes from a woman aged 55 to 70 in good health. The sample comprised blood. V gene TRBV9 combines with J gene TRBJ2-5; TRBD1 or TRBD2 may be the D gene (5 bases each). The CDR3 DNA reads as TGTGCCAGCAGCGGAGGGGTCATCGCGGCGGTTGAGCAGTACTTC. This sequence encodes CASSGGVIAAVEQYF.